The 27 T cell receptor beta chains in this list originate from one sample, sequenced in a study of blood T cell repertoires in COVID-19. Sequencing was performed with immunoSEQ multiplex PCR; in TCRdb, only in-frame clones are kept and a portion is missing. This sample has 25,000 to 30,000 clones; roughly four fifths occur once, and the top ten carry approximately 23%. Material: peripheral blood. The receptor set was obtained from a human donor in a cohort sampled during active COVID-19.

V is TRBV21-1 and J is TRBJ2-7; the table's TRBD1 call for D was not verified on the DNA. TRBV21-1 is a known pseudogene. This CDR3 region has 13 residues. The CDR3 here is CASRFSHNYEQYF. The CDR3 DNA sequence: TGTGCCAGCAGGTTTTCCCACAATTACGAGCAGTACTTC.

V usage is TRBV7-9 and J usage is TRBJ2-1, with D tentatively TRBD1 (5 bases). The CDR3 totals 12 residues. The V gene lost 3 bases and the J gene lost 8 bases, with 8 bases spanning the gap. The germline V gene encodes CDR1 SEHNR and CDR2 FQNEAQ (reference sequence). The CDR3 is CASSFKGDEQFF. Here the CDR3 DNA reads TGTGCCAGCAGCTTCAAAGGGGATGAGCAGTTCTTC.

This rearrangement joins TRBV28 to TRBJ2-7; 8 bases map to TRBD1. This CDR3 spans 16 amino acids. Per the germline V gene, CDR1 is MDHEN and CDR2 is SYDVKM. V gave up 10 bases and J gave up 0 bases; unmatched junction bases: 14. The CDR3 sequence: CATRGKGRGLSYEQYF. CDR3 DNA sequence: TGTGCCACCCGGGGGAAGGGCAGGGGGCTCTCCTACGAGCAGTACTTC.

Here the CDR3 reads CASSLRTGQRGDTQYF. The CDR3 DNA is TGTGCCAGCAGCCTGCGGACAGGCCAGCGAGGAGATACGCAGTATTTT. The chain couples TRBV7-6 to TRBJ2-3; TRBD1 matches 7 bases. Looked up from germline, CDR1 is SGHVS and CDR2 is FNYEAQ. The CDR3 consists of 16 residues. V shed 5 bases and J 5 bases; nucleotides not matched to a gene: 13.

The genes are TRBV27 and TRBJ1-1, with 9 bases that match TRBD1. After removal of 8 bases from V and 4 bases from J, the junction contained 11 bases not matched to a gene. The CDR3 consists of 15 residues. Germline V lookup: CDR1 MNHEY, CDR2 SMNVEV (reference sequence). Here the CDR3 reads CASRDRARGGTEAFF. CDR3 bases: TGTGCCAGCCGGGACAGGGCGAGGGGGGGCACTGAAGCTTTCTTT.

The chain links TRBV2 to TRBJ2-5, with D possibly being TRBD2 (6 bases). CDR1 and CDR2 (germline): SNHLY, FYNNEI. Trimming removed 1 base at V and 7 bases at J, with 10 bases between. CDR3 length: 13 amino acids. CDR3 nucleotide sequence: TGTGCCAGCAGTGAAGATAGCGGTCGGACCCAGTACTTC. It specifies CASSEDSGRTQYF.

The chain has TRBV9 and TRBJ2-7; 10 bases fit TRBD1. V gave up 4 bases and J gave up 4 bases; unmatched junction bases: 5. Germline CDR1 and CDR2: SGDLS and YYNGEE. The CDR3 consists of 14 residues. The chain's CDR3 is CASSSGTGAYEQYF. The CDR3 DNA is TGTGCCAGCAGCTCAGGGACAGGGGCTTACGAGCAGTACTTC.

The chain combines TRBV7-2 with TRBJ2-1, with 8 positions matching TRBD2. The germline V gene encodes CDR1 SGHTA and CDR2 FQGNSA. Trimming removed 5 bases from V and 7 bases from J; junction bases left unmatched: 7. The CDR3 totals 14 residues. The CDR3 DNA is TGTGCCAGCAGCCCGGGGGGGCCGGGGAATGAGCAGTTCTTC. Protein sequence: CASSPGGPGNEQFF.

This clone has only a few counts. This chain uses TRBV7-3 with TRBJ2-1, with TRBD2 matching over 8 bases. Germline V CDR1 and CDR2: SGHTA, FQGTGA. With 4 bases clipped from V and 4 bases from J, the junction kept 9 bases outside the gene matches. The length of the CDR3 is 16 residues. Here the CDR3 DNA reads TGTGCCAGCAGCTCCACGACTAGCGATCTTTACAATGAGCAGTTCTTC. Its protein product is CASSSTTSDLYNEQFF.

The rearrangement joins TRBV6-5 to TRBJ2-7; 9 bases are a match to TRBD1. Per germline, CDR1 MNHEY and CDR2 SVGAGI. The V gene end was trimmed by 6 bases and the J gene end by 1 base; junction bases not matched to a gene: 7. The CDR3 contains 15 residues. CDR3 amino acids: CASSPGQGRSYEQYF. As DNA, the CDR3 is TGTGCCAGCAGCCCGGGACAGGGAAGGTCCTACGAGCAGTACTTC.

This clone was recorded a few times. The chain carries TRBV5-1 and TRBJ1-2; D may be TRBD1 (5 bases). The CDR3 runs to 16 residues. V lost 4 bases, J lost 2 bases, and 18 bases lay in between. From germline, CDR1 is SGHRS and CDR2 YFSETQ. CDR3 in amino acids: CASSPTELLGNYGYTF. The DNA for the CDR3 is TGCGCCAGCAGCCCGACAGAGCTGCTGGGCAACTATGGCTACACCTTC. Full variable domain (rest looked up from reference TRBV5-1 and TRBJ1-2): KAGVTQTPRYLIKTRGQQVTLSCSPISGHRSVSWYQQTPGQGLQFLFEYFSETQRNKGNFPGRFSGRQFSNSRSEMNVSTLELGDSALYLCASSPTELLGNYGYTFGSGTRLTVV.

The chain is built from TRBV5-5 and TRBJ1-4; a weak D match, TRBD1 (5 bases). Trimming shortened V by 0 bases and J by 6 bases, and 12 bases separated the two germline ends. Germline V gene data show CDR1 as SGHKS and CDR2 as YYEKEE (reference sequence). This CDR3 is 15 amino acids long. CDR3 DNA: TGTGCCAGCAGCTTGGTAGGGGTTGTAGATGAAAAACTGTTTTTT. Encoded protein: CASSLVGVVDEKLFF.

This chain uses TRBV2 with TRBJ2-7; 7 bases agree with TRBD2. V dropped 3 bases and J dropped 5; count of bases not matched to a gene: 16. This CDR3 comprises 17 residues. CDR1 and CDR2 (germline): SNHLY, FYNNEI. Here the CDR3 DNA reads TGTGCCAGCAGTGACTGGCTAGCGGACCCCCCACGGAACGAGCAGTACTTC. Translating gives CASSDWLADPPRNEQYF.

This rearrangement joins TRBV12-3 or TRBV12-4 to TRBJ1-1, with D hard to call. V was cut by 3 bases and J by 7 bases, with 9 bases left in between. The CDR3 length is 12 residues. CDR3 region: CASSFWAGEAFF. The CDR3 nucleotides are TGTGCCAGCAGTTTCTGGGCAGGTGAAGCTTTCTTT.

The rearrangement joins TRBV6-5 to TRBJ1-1; maybe TRBD1 (6 bases). V was shortened by 4 bases and J by 5 bases, with 20 bases between the two germline ends. The CDR3 is 16 residues long. Germline V gene lookup returns CDR1 MNHEY and CDR2 SVGAGI. CDR3 nucleotides: TGTGCCAGCAGTTGGGATCCGGGGGGCGCAAAGACTGAAGCTTTCTTT. Encoded protein: CASSWDPGGAKTEAFF.

This clone was counted a single time. This sequence joins TRBV15 and TRBJ2-1, with 10 positions matching TRBD2. Germline CDR1 reads LNHNV; CDR2 reads YYDKDF (reference sequence). The CDR3 consists of 17 residues. V trimming: 4 bases; J trimming: 1 base; junction bases outside the gene matches: 7. As DNA, the CDR3 is TGTGCCACCAGCAAACCTTTACTAGCGGGGTCCTACAATGAGCAGTTCTTC. Translating gives CATSKPLLAGSYNEQFF.

The J gene is TRBJ1-2, the V gene TRBV11-1; 9 nucleotides match TRBD1. The germline V gene encodes CDR1 SGHAT and CDR2 FQDESV (reference sequence). The CDR3 consists of 15 residues. The V and J ends lost 5 bases and 8 bases, in that order; junction bases with no gene match: 12. DNA for the CDR3: TGTGCCAGCAGCCCTAAGGGACAGGGTCCTGGGGGCTACACCTTC. This sequence encodes CASSPKGQGPGGYTF.

V is TRBV19 and J is TRBJ2-1; 8 bases fit TRBD1. The CDR3 is 12 residues long. Germline V CDR1 and CDR2: LNHDA, SQIVND (reference sequence). The V segment lost 6 bases and the J segment 6 bases; nucleotides outside the gene matches: 1. The CDR3 is CASRTGVNEQFF. The CDR3 DNA follows: TGTGCCAGTAGGACAGGGGTCAATGAGCAGTTCTTC.

The chain combines TRBV5-8 with TRBJ2-2; 9 nucleotides align to TRBD1. The CDR3 loop spans 18 amino acids. Germline V lookup: CDR1 SGHTS, CDR2 YDEGEE. V was clipped by 5 bases and J by 0 bases; unmatched bases: 11. The DNA for the CDR3 is TGTGCCAGCAGTTGGGACAGGGTCAAGGCAACGAACACCGGGGAGCTGTTTTTT. Its translation is CASSWDRVKATNTGELFF. The complete variable domain, with remaining parts taken from reference TRBV5-8 and TRBJ2-2, reads EAGVTQSPTHLIKTRGQQATLRCSPISGHTSVYWYQQALGLGLQFLLWYDEGEERNRGNFPPRFSGRQFPNYSSELNVNALELEDSALYLCASSWDRVKATNTGELFFGEGSRLTVL.

This clone appeared a few times. This chain joins TRBV9 and TRBJ2-5, with D unclear. Germline CDR1 SGDLS, CDR2 YYNGEE. CDR3 size: 13 residues. V lost 1 base to trimming and J lost 5 bases, with 9 bases between them. The CDR3 DNA reads as TGTGCCAGCAGCGTAAACACCGGGGAGACCCAGTACTTC. Protein: CASSVNTGETQYF.

The chain uses TRBV6-5 and TRBJ1-4, with D hard to call. The CDR3 contains 15 residues. Deletions cut 2 bases from V and 8 bases from J, with 15 bases between. CDR1 MNHEY and CDR2 SVGAGI come from the germline V gene. The CDR3 protein is CASSYEGLGREKLFF. The CDR3 DNA sequence: TGTGCCAGCAGTTACGAGGGCTTGGGAAGGGAAAAACTGTTTTTT.

The V call is TRBV28, the J call TRBJ2-7, with D tentatively TRBD2 (5 bases). The germline gives CDR1 MDHEN, CDR2 SYDVKM. CDR3 size: 14 residues. V dropped 5 bases and J dropped 4 bases, with 15 bases sitting between them. CDR3 in amino acids: CASSETRLKYEQYF. In DNA form, the CDR3 reads TGTGCCAGCAGTGAGACTCGACTAAAATACGAGCAGTACTTC.

The CDR3 nucleotides are TGCAGCGTTGAAGGAGTTAGGGGCTTTCCTGGGGATGGCTACACCTTC. Residues: CSVEGVRGFPGDGYTF. V gene TRBV29-1 combines with J gene TRBJ1-2; possible D gene TRBD1, 5 bases. Germline assignment: CDR1 SQVTM and CDR2 ANQGSEA. CDR3 size: 16 residues. The V gene lost 1 base and the J gene lost 6 bases, with 21 bases spanning the gap.

The V gene is TRBV6-5, the J gene TRBJ2-2; possible D gene TRBD2, 7 bases. The CDR3 is 15 residues long. Trimming cost V 5 bases and J 2 bases, with 12 bases left between them. Germline lookup yields CDR1 MNHEY and CDR2 SVGAGI. The CDR3 sequence: CASSLGGPNTGELFF. The CDR3 DNA reads as TGTGCCAGCAGTCTCGGGGGGCCAAACACCGGGGAGCTGTTTTTT.

J is TRBJ2-1 and V is TRBV27, with D maybe TRBD2 (6 bases). This CDR3 comprises 16 residues. The V end was cut by 5 bases, the J end by 4 bases, with 18 bases between. CDR1 and CDR2 (germline): MNHEY, SMNVEV (reference sequence). The CDR3 DNA reads as TGTGCCAGCAGTCTTTGGGACGGAGGGTCTTACAATGAGCAGTTCTTC. It yields the protein CASSLWDGGSYNEQFF.

The chain carries TRBV6-5 and TRBJ1-2; D call uncertain. The ends were cut back, 6 bases at V and 5 bases at J, with 16 bases in the middle. Germline loops: CDR1 MNHEY, CDR2 SVGAGI. CDR3 length: 14 residues. Written as DNA, the CDR3 is TGTGCCAGCAGGCCTTCGGGAGGAACGTATGGCTACACCTTC. Translating gives CASRPSGGTYGYTF.

This clone appeared a few times. The V call is TRBV18, the J call TRBJ1-1; possible D gene TRBD1, 5 bases. CDR1 is KGHSH, CDR2 LQKENI, per germline. The CDR3 spans 13 residues. Deletions cut 4 bases from V and 7 bases from J, with 13 bases between. The CDR3 reads CASSLISTGEAFF. The CDR3 bases are TGTGCCAGCTCACTGATATCAACAGGTGAAGCTTTCTTT.